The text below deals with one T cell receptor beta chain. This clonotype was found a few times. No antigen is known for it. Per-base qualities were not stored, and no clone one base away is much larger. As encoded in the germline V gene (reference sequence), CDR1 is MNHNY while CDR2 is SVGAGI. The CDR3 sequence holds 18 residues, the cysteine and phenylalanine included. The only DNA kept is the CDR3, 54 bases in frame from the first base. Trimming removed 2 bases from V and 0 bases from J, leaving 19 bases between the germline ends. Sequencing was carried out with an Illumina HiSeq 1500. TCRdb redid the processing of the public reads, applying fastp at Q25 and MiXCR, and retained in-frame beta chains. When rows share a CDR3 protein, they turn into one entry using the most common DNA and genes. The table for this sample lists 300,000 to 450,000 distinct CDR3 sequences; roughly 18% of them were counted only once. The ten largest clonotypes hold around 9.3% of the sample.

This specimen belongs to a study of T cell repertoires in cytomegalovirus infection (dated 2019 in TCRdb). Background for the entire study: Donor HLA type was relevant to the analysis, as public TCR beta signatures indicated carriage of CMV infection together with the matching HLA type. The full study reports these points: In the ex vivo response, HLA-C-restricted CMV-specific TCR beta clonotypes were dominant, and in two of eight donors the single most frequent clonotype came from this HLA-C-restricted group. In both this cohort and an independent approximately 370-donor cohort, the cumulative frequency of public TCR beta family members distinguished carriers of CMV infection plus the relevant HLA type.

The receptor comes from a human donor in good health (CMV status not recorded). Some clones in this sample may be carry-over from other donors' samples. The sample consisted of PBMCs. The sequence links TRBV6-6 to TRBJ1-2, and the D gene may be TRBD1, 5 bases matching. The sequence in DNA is TGTGCCAGCAGTTACGGGGGAGATTCAGATTTTTCTAACTATGGCTACACCTTC. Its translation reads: CASSYGGDSDFSNYGYTF.